This T cell receptor (beta chain) stems from a study of cytomegalovirus exposure and HLA in healthy donors. The PCR used 60 Vbeta and 13 Jbeta primers. Sequencing was performed with immunoSEQ multiplex PCR; in TCRdb, only in-frame clones are kept and a portion is missing. Here the sample spans under 150,000 clones, approximately 79% being singletons. Germline values: CDR1 ENHRY, CDR2 SYGVKD. Trimming took 4 bases from V and 9 from J; bases not matched to a gene: 11. There are 14 residues in the CDR3. The material sequenced was PBMCs. This clonotype was sampled from a man younger than 35 in good health and CMV-seronegative. The chain carries TRBV10-3 and TRBJ2-7; TRBD1 matches at 8 bases. CDR3 in DNA: TGTGCCATCAGTGCTGGGACAGGCGGCTCCGGGCAGTACTTC. Translating gives CAISAGTGGSGQYF.